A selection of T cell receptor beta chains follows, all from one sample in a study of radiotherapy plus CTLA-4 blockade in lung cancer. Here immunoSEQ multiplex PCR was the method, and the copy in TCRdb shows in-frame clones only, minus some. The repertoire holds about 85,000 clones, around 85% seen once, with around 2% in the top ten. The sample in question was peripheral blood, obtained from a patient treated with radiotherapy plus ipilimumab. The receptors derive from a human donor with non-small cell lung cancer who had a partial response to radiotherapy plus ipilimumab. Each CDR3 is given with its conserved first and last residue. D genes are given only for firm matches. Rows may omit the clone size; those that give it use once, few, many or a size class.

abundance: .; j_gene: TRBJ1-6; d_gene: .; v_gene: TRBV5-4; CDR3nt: TGTGCCAGCAGCCGGGAATCGGGGAATTCACCCCTCCACTTT; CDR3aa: CASSRESGNSPLHF
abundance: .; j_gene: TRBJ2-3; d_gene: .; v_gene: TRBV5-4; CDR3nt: TGTGCCAGCAGCCTTAGCACAGATACGCAGTATTTT; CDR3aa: CASSLSTDTQYF
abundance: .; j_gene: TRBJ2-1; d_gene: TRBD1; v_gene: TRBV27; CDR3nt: TGTGCCAGCAGTCCCACAGGGGGCGACAATGAGCAGTTCTTC; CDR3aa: CASSPTGGDNEQFF
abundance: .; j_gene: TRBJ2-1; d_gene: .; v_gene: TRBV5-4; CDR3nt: TGTGCCAGCAGCCAGGGCGGGGCACGCTTGAATGAGCAGTTCTTC; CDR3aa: CASSQGGARLNEQFF
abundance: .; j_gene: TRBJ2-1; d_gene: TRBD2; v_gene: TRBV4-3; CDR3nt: TGCGCCAGCAGCCAAGAAACTAGCGGGAGTGGAGGCCGGAATGAGCAGTTCTTC; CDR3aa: CASSQETSGSGGRNEQFF
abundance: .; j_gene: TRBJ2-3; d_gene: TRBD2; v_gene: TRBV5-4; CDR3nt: TGTGCCAGCAGCGTTAAGCGGGGCCATGACACAGATACGCAGTATTTT; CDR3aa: CASSVKRGHDTDTQYF
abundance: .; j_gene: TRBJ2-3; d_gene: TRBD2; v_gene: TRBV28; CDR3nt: TGTGCCAGCAGCCCAGCTAGCGGGAGAAGGGCAGATACGCAGTATTTT; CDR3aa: CASSPASGRRADTQYF
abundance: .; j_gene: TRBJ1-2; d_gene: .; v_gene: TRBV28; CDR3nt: TGTGCCAGCAGCCTAGGTCGGACTTATGGCTACACCTTC; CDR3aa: CASSLGRTYGYTF
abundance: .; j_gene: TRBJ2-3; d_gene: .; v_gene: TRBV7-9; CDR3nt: TGTGCCAGCAGTTTCGGAGCAGGCACAGATACGCAGTATTTT; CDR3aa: CASSFGAGTDTQYF
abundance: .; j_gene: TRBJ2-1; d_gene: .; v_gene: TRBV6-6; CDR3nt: TGTGCCAGCAGCCGGGACTTCAATGAGCAGTTCTTC; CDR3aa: CASSRDFNEQFF
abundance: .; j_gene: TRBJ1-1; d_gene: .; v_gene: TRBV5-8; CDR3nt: TGTGCCAGCAGCTTGGAGCAGGCCGGGGCTGAAGCTTTCTTT; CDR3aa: CASSLEQAGAEAFF
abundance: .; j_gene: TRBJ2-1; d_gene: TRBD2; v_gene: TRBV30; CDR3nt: TGTGCCTGGACACCATTGGGGGGACGGACTAGGTCGTTCTTC; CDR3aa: CAWTPLGGRTRSFF
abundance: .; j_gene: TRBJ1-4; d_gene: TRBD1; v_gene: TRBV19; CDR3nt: TGTGCCAGTAGCCCCACAGGGGATAGTAATGAAAAACTGTTTTTT; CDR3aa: CASSPTGDSNEKLFF
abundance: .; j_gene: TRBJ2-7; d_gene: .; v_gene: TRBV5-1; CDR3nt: TGCGCCAGCAGACAGGACACCTACTACGAGCAGTACTTC; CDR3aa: CASRQDTYYEQYF
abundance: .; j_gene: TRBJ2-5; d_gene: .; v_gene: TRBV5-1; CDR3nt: TGCGCCAGCAGCTTGACCATGGGGCGAGAAGAGACCCAGTACTTC; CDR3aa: CASSLTMGREETQYF
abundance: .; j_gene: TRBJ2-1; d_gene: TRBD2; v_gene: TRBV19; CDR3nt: TGTGCCAGTGGCCCGCTAGCGGACAACCTTAGGGGTGAGCAGTTCTTC; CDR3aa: CASGPLADNLRGEQFF
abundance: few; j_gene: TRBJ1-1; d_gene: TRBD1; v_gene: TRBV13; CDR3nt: TGTGCCAGCAGCCTGCGACAGGGGGCGAGTGAAGCTTTCTTT; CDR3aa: CASSLRQGASEAFF
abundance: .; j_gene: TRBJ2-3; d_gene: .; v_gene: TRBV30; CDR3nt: TGTGCCTGGAGTAGTCGCGGGGCCCGCACAGATACGCAGTATTTT; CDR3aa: CAWSSRGARTDTQYF
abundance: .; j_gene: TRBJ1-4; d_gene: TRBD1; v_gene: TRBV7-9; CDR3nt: TGTGCCAGCAGCCCGGGGACAGTCGGTGGTGAAAAACTGTTTTTT; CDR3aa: CASSPGTVGGEKLFF
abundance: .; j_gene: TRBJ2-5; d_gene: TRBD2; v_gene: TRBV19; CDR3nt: TGTGCCAGTATTCGATCGCGGGGGGACCCGGTGGAGACCCAGTACTTC; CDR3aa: CASIRSRGDPVETQYF
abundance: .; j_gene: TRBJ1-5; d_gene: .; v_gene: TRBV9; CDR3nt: TGTGCCAGCAGCGTAGTGGGGGGACTCAATCAGCCCCAGCATTTT; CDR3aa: CASSVVGGLNQPQHF
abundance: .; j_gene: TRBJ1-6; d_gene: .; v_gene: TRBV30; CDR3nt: TGTGCCTGGAGCCAAGGAGGGGACCAACCCCTCCACTTT; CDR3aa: CAWSQGGDQPLHF
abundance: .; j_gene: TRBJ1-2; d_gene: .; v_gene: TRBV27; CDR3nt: TGTGCCAGCAGTTTTAACAGGGCTAACTATGGCTACACCTTC; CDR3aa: CASSFNRANYGYTF
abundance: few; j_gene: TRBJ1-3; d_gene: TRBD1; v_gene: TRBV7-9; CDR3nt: TGTGCCAGCAGCTTCACAGGGGGCGCCCCTGGAAACACCATATATTTT; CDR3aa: CASSFTGGAPGNTIYF
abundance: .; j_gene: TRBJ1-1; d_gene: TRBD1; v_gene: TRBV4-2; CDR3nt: TGTGCCAGCAGCCAACGGGACAGGGAGAGCACTGAAGCTTTCTTT; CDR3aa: CASSQRDRESTEAFF
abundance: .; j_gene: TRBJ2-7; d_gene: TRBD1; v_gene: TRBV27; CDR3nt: TGTGCCAGCTCAGGACAGGGGAGTATTCAGTACTTC; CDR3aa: CASSGQGSIQYF
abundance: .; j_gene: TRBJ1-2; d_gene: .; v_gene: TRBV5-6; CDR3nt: TGTGCCAGCAGCTTTGACAGCTCCTATGGCTACACCTTC; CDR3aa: CASSFDSSYGYTF
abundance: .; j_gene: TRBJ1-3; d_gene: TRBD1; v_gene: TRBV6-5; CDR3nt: TGTGCCAGCAGTTACTCGACAGGGGAGGAGAACACCATATATTTT; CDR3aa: CASSYSTGEENTIYF
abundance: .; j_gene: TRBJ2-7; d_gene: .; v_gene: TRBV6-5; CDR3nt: TGTGCCAGCAGTTACTCGAGCGGGCTAACCTACGAGCAGTACTTC; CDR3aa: CASSYSSGLTYEQYF
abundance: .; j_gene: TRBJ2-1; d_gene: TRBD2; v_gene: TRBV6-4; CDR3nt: TGTGCCAGCAGTGTAGCGGGAACATCGGGTAATGAGCAGTTCTTC; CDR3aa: CASSVAGTSGNEQFF
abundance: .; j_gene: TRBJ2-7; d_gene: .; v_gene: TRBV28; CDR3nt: TGTGCCAGCAGACCCGGTGGCAACAGGCCGAGCTCCTACGAGCAGTACTTC; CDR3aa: CASRPGGNRPSSYEQYF
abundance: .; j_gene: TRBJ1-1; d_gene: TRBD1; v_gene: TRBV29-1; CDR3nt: TGCAGCGTAAGCTCAGGGGGCAAAACTGAAGCTTTCTTT; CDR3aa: CSVSSGGKTEAFF
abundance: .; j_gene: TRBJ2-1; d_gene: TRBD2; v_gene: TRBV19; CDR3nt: TGTGCCAGTAGTCCCAGGACTAGCGCCACCTACAATGAGCAGTTCTTC; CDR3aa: CASSPRTSATYNEQFF
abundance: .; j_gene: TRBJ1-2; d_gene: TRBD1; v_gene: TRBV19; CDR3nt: TGTGCCAGTAGTCTAGACAGGGGGCAACATGGCTACACCTTC; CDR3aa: CASSLDRGQHGYTF
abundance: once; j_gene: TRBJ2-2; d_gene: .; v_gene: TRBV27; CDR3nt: TGTGCCAGCAGGGTGGGGGGAGTAGGGGAGCTGTTTTTT; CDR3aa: CASRVGGVGELFF
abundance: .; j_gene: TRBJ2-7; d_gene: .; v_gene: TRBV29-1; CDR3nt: TGCAGCGTTGATGAGGGCTACGAGCAGTACTTC; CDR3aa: CSVDEGYEQYF
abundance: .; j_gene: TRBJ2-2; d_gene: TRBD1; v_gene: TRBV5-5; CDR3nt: TGTGCCAGCAGCTGGGGGGTCGGGACAGGGGGCAGTGGATCCGGGGAGCTGTTTTTT; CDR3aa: CASSWGVGTGGSGSGELFF
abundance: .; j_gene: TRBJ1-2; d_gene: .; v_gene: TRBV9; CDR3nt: TGTGCCAGCAGCGTACAAGGGGCGGGGGGCTACACCTTC; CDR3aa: CASSVQGAGGYTF
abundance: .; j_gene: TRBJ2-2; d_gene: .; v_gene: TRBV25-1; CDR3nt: TGTGCCAGCAGTTATCCGGGAACGAACACCGGGGAGCTGTTTTTT; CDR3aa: CASSYPGTNTGELFF
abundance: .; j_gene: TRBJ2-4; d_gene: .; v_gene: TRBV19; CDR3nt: TGTGCCAGTAGTATAGATATGAGAACTCTAGCCAAAAACATTCAGTACTTC; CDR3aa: CASSIDMRTLAKNIQYF
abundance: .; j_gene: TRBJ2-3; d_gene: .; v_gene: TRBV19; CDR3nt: TGTGCCAGTAGCACTGGGCCTACGCAGTATTTT; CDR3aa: CASSTGPTQYF
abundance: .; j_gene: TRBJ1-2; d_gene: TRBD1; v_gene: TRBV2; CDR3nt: TGTGCCAGCAGTGATTGGACAGGGCTATATGGCTACACCTTC; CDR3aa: CASSDWTGLYGYTF